Shown below are 20 T cell receptor beta chains from a single sample sequenced in a study of T cell repertoires in cytomegalovirus infection. These receptors lack a known antigen. TCRdb reprocessed the reads with MiXCR, giving one entry per CDR3 protein. In the table there are around 340,000 distinct CDR3 sequences, about 28% of which are singletons. The specimen was cultured PBMCs, collected from culture after CMV antigen stimulation. Receptors originate from a human donor in good health (CMV status not recorded). Some clones in this sample may be carry-over from other donors' samples.

This clonotype was seen a single time. V and J are TRBV7-3 and TRBJ2-2; 8 positions match TRBD1. V lost 5 bases, J lost 6 bases, and 2 bases stayed unmatched. Per germline, CDR1 SGHTA and CDR2 FQGTGA. The CDR3 runs 13 residues. CDR3 nucleotides: TGTGCCAGCAGCACACAGGGGGCCGGGGAGCTGTTTTTT. Translated: CASSTQGAGELFF.

The CDR3 loop reads CASSYSVGGRNEQYF. CDR3 DNA sequence: TGTGCCAGCAGTTACTCCGTGGGGGGGCGCAACGAGCAGTACTTC. The chain employs TRBV6-8 and TRBJ2-7; tentatively, D is TRBD2 (7 bases). Germline assignment: CDR1 MNHGY and CDR2 SAAAGT. Trimming took 0 bases from V and 5 from J, leaving 14 bases between them. There are 15 residues in the CDR3.

This clonotype showed up just a few times. The V call is TRBV6-6, the J call TRBJ1-1, with D unresolved. Germline CDR1 and CDR2: MNHNY and SVGAGI (reference sequence). The V gene lost 0 bases and the J gene lost 7 bases, with 6 bases spanning the gap. This CDR3 is 12 amino acids long. CDR3 coding DNA: TGTGCCAGCAGTTACTCATTGGTTGAAGCTTTCTTT. It is translated as CASSYSLVEAFF.

This clonotype appeared many times. The chain recombines TRBV6-6 with TRBJ1-2; D unresolved. CDR1 is MNHNY, CDR2 SVGAGI, per germline (reference sequence). V dropped 10 bases and J dropped 0 bases, with 12 bases sitting between them. The CDR3 extends over 13 amino acids. CDR3 nucleotides: TGTGCCACCTACGGACCTTCTAACTATGGCTACACCTTC. Translation: CATYGPSNYGYTF.

The chain links TRBV3-1 to TRBJ2-2; D is ambiguous. Trimming removed 2 bases from V and 6 bases from J, with 7 bases in between. This CDR3 is built from 13 residues. Per germline, CDR1 LGHDT and CDR2 YNNKEL (reference sequence). The CDR3, as DNA: TGTGCCAGCAGCCAACTTCTCCCCGGGGAGCTGTTTTTT. The encoded protein is CASSQLLPGELFF.

There are a few counts of this clonotype. The genes are TRBV6-1 and TRBJ1-2; weak D call: TRBD1 (6 bases). The CDR3 sequence is 14 residues long. V was shortened by 1 base and J by 4 bases, with 10 bases between the two germline ends. Per germline, CDR1 MNHNS and CDR2 SASEGT. This CDR3 is CASSEDGTLYGYTF. CDR3 nucleotides: TGTGCCAGCAGTGAAGACGGGACACTCTATGGCTACACCTTC.

This clonotype turned up a few times. The J gene is TRBJ1-6, the V gene TRBV7-2; possible D gene TRBD1, 6 bases. V gave up 5 bases and J gave up 6 bases, with 11 bases separating them. Germline V CDR1 and CDR2: SGHTA, FQGNSA. This CDR3 spans 14 amino acids. In DNA form, the CDR3 reads TGTGCCAGCAGCCGTGGACAGAGTAATTCACCCCTCCACTTT. Its protein product is CASSRGQSNSPLHF.

The V call is TRBV18, the J call TRBJ1-1; D call uncertain. The germline gives CDR1 KGHSH, CDR2 LQKENI. This CDR3 spans 13 amino acids. V lost 3 bases and J 9 bases, leaving 14 bases between the germline ends. The CDR3 sequence is CASSPGSEGQAFF. CDR3 bases: TGTGCCAGCTCACCTGGTAGTGAGGGCCAAGCTTTCTTT.

CDR3 sequence (DNA): TGTGCCAGCAGTCCCCAACGACTAGGTAGCGGGAATCTCCTACAATTCGGTGAGCAGTTCTTC. Protein sequence: CASSPQRLGSGNLLQFGEQFF. The V call is TRBV27, the J call TRBJ2-1; 8 bases line up with TRBD2. V lost 5 bases and J lost 9; bases outside the gene matches: 30. The CDR3 is 21 amino acids. Germline CDR1 MNHEY, CDR2 SMNVEV (reference sequence).

This clonotype appeared a few times. The rearrangement links TRBV12-3 or TRBV12-4 to TRBJ1-2, with TRBD1 as a possible D gene (5 bases). V lost 9 bases and J 7 bases, leaving 18 bases between the germline ends. The CDR3 has 13 residues. This CDR3 reads CASFVAGMAGYTF. The CDR3 bases are TGTGCCAGTTTCGTGGCAGGGATGGCTGGCTACACCTTC.

The rearrangement uses TRBV18 and TRBJ1-1; no clear D. CDR1 and CDR2 from the germline V gene are KGHSH and LQKENI. The germline V and J ends were trimmed by 3 bases and 3 bases, with 5 bases remaining between them. This CDR3 is built from 12 residues. The DNA for the CDR3 is TGTGCCAGCTCACCGGAGGACACTGAAGCTTTCTTT. Translation gives CASSPEDTEAFF.

This clonotype was detected a few times. The V gene is TRBV7-3, the J gene TRBJ1-1; D is unclear. The V gene's germline CDR1 is SGHTA and CDR2 FQGTGA. This CDR3 has 13 residues. The V end lost 7 bases, the J end lost 3 bases, and 12 bases lay between the germline ends. CDR3 in amino acids: CASTLGRDTEAFF. CDR3 DNA sequence: TGTGCCAGCACCCTTGGACGAGACACTGAAGCTTTCTTT.

This clonotype was observed a few times. V usage is TRBV7-6 and J usage is TRBJ2-2; D is ambiguous. V was cut by 1 base and J by 5 bases, with 5 bases left in between. CDR3 length: 13 amino acids. CDR1 and CDR2 from the germline V gene are SGHVS and FNYEAQ. CDR3 amino acids: CASSLGITGELFF. The CDR3 DNA reads TGTGCCAGCAGCTTAGGGATAACCGGGGAGCTGTTTTTT.

This clonotype was counted only a few times. The rearrangement joins TRBV20-1 to TRBJ2-3; D uncertain. CDR1 DFQATT and CDR2 SNEGSKA come from the germline V gene (reference sequence). The length of the CDR3 is 14 residues. The V end was cut by 3 bases, the J end by 1 base, with 11 bases between. The CDR3 DNA is TGCAGTGCTAGGCCCGTCGCGGGCACAGATACGCAGTATTTT. It encodes CSARPVAGTDTQYF.

The J gene is TRBJ2-7, the V gene TRBV5-6; D uncertain. The CDR3 sequence is 14 residues long. Per the germline V gene, CDR1 is SGHDT and CDR2 is YYEEEE. V lost 4 bases and J lost 2, with 13 bases in between. CDR3 residues: CASSTSILPYEQYF. CDR3 DNA sequence: TGTGCCAGCAGCACCAGCATCCTGCCCTACGAGCAGTACTTC. Variable domain in full (rest from reference TRBV5-6 and TRBJ2-7): DAGVTQSPTHLIKTRGQQVTLRCSPKSGHDTVSWYQQALGQGPQFIFQYYEEEERQRGNFPDRFSGHQFPNYSSELNVNALLLGDSALYLCASSTSILPYEQYFGPGTRLTVT.

This clonotype was seen ten or more times. The chain is built from TRBV7-2 and TRBJ2-5, with 8 bases lining up with TRBD2. The germline V gene has CDR1 SGHTA and CDR2 FQGNSA. This CDR3 is built from 14 residues. Germline trimming cut 4 bases from V and 5 bases from J; bases unmatched to any gene: 6. DNA for the CDR3: TGTGCCAGCAGCTACCGGGGGGGGGTCGAGACCCAGTACTTC. It codes for CASSYRGGVETQYF.

The gene calls are TRBV6-5 and TRBJ1-6, with a weak D call TRBD1 (6 bases). The CDR3 runs to 19 residues. V lost 4 bases to trimming and J lost 4 bases, with 23 bases between them. Germline CDR1 and CDR2: MNHEY and SVGAGI. The CDR3 DNA reads as TGTGCCAGCAGTTTGCCCCAGGGGAGATCGAGGGGTTATAATTCACCCCTCCACTTT. Residues: CASSLPQGRSRGYNSPLHF.

This clonotype appeared a few times. The chain combines TRBV7-3 with TRBJ2-5, with D unclear. The CDR3 is made up of 15 amino acids. Germline loops: CDR1 SGHTA, CDR2 FQGTGA. V lost 1 base and J lost 1, with 10 bases in between. The CDR3 protein is CASSLNGLRQETQYF. CDR3 nucleotides: TGTGCCAGCAGCTTAAACGGGCTCCGCCAAGAGACCCAGTACTTC.

V gene TRBV11-2 combines with J gene TRBJ1-3, with D perhaps TRBD1 (6 bases). Germline-derived CDR1 and CDR2 are SGHAT and FQNNGV. The V gene lost 5 bases and the J gene lost 2 bases, with 16 bases spanning the gap. The CDR3 extends over 16 amino acids. DNA of the CDR3: TGTGCCAGCAGCAACATGGCGGGGGCAACTGGAAACACCATATATTTT. This codes for CASSNMAGATGNTIYF.

The chain carries TRBV4-1 and TRBJ2-7; D is ambiguous. Trimming removed 1 base from V and 7 bases from J, with 14 bases in between. CDR3 length equals 14 residues. CDR1 is MGHRA, CDR2 YSYEKL, per germline. This CDR3 is CASSQGEGMGEQYF. CDR3 bases: TGCGCCAGCAGCCAAGGAGAAGGGATGGGGGAGCAGTACTTC.